This record looks at one T cell receptor (beta chain) sequence and its context. This specimen includes other DNA sequences encoding the same CDR3. This sample was taken from a study of T cells after somatic rescue of genetic block. The CDR3 extends over 13 amino acids. The V gene lost 2 bases and the J gene lost 4 bases, with 9 bases spanning the gap. The V gene's germline CDR1 is SGHNT and CDR2 YYREEE (reference sequence). The protocol was immunoSEQ multiplex PCR, while the TCRdb copy is restricted to in-frame clones and leaves out a portion. The sample has some 70,000 clones; approximately 91% are singletons.

Sequencing input: peripheral blood mononuclear cells (PBMCs). This clonotype was obtained from a man aged 25 to 40. V is TRBV5-4 and J is TRBJ2-5; maybe TRBD1 (6 bases). The CDR3, as DNA: TGTGCCAGCAGCTTAGGGGGTGGAGAGACCCAGTACTTC. Amino acids: CASSLGGGETQYF.